These T cell receptor beta chains were read from a single sample in a study of technical replicates of blood from a few donors. TCRdb's table, derived via immunoSEQ multiplex PCR, lists solely in-frame clones and lacks some. The data show approximately 73,000 clones, with roughly 96% seen just once and about 0.34% held by the top ten. Material for sequencing was T cells isolated from PBMCs. The receptors come from a human donor in good health. The CDR3 runs from the conserved cysteine through the conserved F or W. The D gene is left open where the match is weak. Clone size is not always given. Where it is, it says once, few, many or a class for expanded clones.

V gene	D gene	clone size	CDR3 length	J gene	CDR3 protein	CDR3 DNA
TRBV9	.	.	15	TRBJ2-3	CASSVEGPSTDTQYF	TGTGCCAGCAGCGTAGAGGGGCCGAGCACAGATACGCAGTATTTT
TRBV6-5	.	once	14	TRBJ2-5	CASSPLRVQETQYF	TGTGCCAGCAGTCCCCTTCGGGTTCAAGAGACCCAGTACTTC
TRBV30	.	.	13	TRBJ2-7	CAWMRAAFGEQYF	TGTGCCTGGATGAGGGCCGCATTCGGCGAGCAGTACTTC
TRBV4-1	TRBD1	.	15	TRBJ1-1	CASSQAAGGNTEAFF	TGCGCCAGCAGCCAAGCTGCAGGGGGTAACACTGAAGCTTTCTTT
TRBV6-1	TRBD1	.	15	TRBJ1-2	CASGAPAIQGARYTF	TGTGCCAGCGGGGCTCCAGCGATCCAGGGGGCCCGCTACACCTTC
TRBV5-1	TRBD1	.	17	TRBJ2-1	CASSYLFPGQGPNEQFF	TGCGCCAGCAGCTACTTATTCCCGGGACAGGGTCCCAATGAGCAGTTCTTC
TRBV5-1	.	.	13	TRBJ1-1	CASSLWEDTEAFF	TGCGCCAGCAGCTTGTGGGAGGACACTGAAGCTTTCTTT
TRBV9	.	.	15	TRBJ1-1	CASSVTGQQNTEAFF	TGTGCCAGCAGCGTCACGGGACAACAGAACACTGAAGCTTTCTTT
TRBV11-2	TRBD1	.	14	TRBJ1-1	CASRYNRGATEAFF	TGTGCCAGCAGGTACAACAGGGGGGCCACTGAAGCTTTCTTT
TRBV28	TRBD2	.	15	TRBJ2-5	CASAREVAGVQTQYF	TGTGCCAGCGCCCGGGAGGTAGCGGGAGTACAGACCCAGTACTTC
TRBV30	.	few	12	TRBJ2-7	CAWRLQGSEQYF	TGTGCCTGGAGACTTCAGGGGTCCGAGCAGTACTTC
TRBV7-2	TRBD2	.	14	TRBJ2-7	CASSLRLAGAEQYF	TGTGCCAGCAGCTTGAGACTAGCGGGAGCCGAGCAGTACTTC
TRBV2	.	.	16	TRBJ2-6	CASSEYGGSGANVLTF	TGTGCCAGCAGTGAATACGGCGGCTCTGGGGCCAACGTCCTGACTTTC
TRBV5-6	.	.	16	TRBJ1-5	CASSLSGTFDPQPQHF	TGTGCCAGCAGCTTGTCGGGGACTTTTGATCCTCAGCCCCAGCATTTT
TRBV11-2	TRBD2	.	16	TRBJ2-7	CASSLEASGRVYEQYF	TGTGCCAGCAGCTTAGAGGCTAGCGGGAGGGTGTACGAGCAGTACTTC
TRBV29-1	TRBD2	.	13	TRBJ2-7	CSVGGGEFYEQYF	TGCAGCGTTGGGGGAGGGGAATTCTACGAGCAGTACTTC
TRBV19	TRBD2	.	12	TRBJ2-4	CASSMWEGVQYF	TGTGCCAGTAGTATGTGGGAGGGCGTTCAGTACTTC
TRBV7-9	.	.	17	TRBJ2-2	CASSDPGTQTATGELFF	TGTGCCAGCAGTGACCCCGGGACACAAACGGCGACCGGGGAGCTGTTTTTT
TRBV19	.	.	15	TRBJ2-1	CASSNGGTLYNEQFF	TGTGCCAGTAGTAATGGCGGGACCCTATACAATGAGCAGTTCTTC
TRBV19	TRBD2	.	14	TRBJ2-7	CASSMSGRAYEQYF	TGTGCCAGTAGTATGAGCGGGAGGGCTTACGAGCAGTACTTC
TRBV9	.	.	14	TRBJ1-1	CASSVGFWAVEAFF	TGTGCCAGCAGCGTTGGGTTCTGGGCTGTTGAAGCTTTCTTT
TRBV29-1	.	.	12	TRBJ2-5	CSVDVVRETQYF	TGCAGCGTTGACGTAGTACGAGAGACCCAGTACTTC
TRBV5-6	.	.	12	TRBJ2-7	CASSWDNYEQYF	TGTGCCAGCAGCTGGGACAACTACGAGCAGTACTTC
TRBV6-1	.	.	13	TRBJ2-7	CASSEDLPGEQYF	TGTGCCAGCAGTGAAGACCTTCCGGGCGAGCAGTACTTC
TRBV4-2	TRBD1	.	15	TRBJ2-3	CASSRGTGAPDTQYF	TGTGCCAGCAGCCGGGGGACAGGGGCTCCAGATACGCAGTATTTT
TRBV28	.	.	14	TRBJ1-1	CASSLRQGGTEAFF	TGTGCCAGCAGTTTACGTCAGGGAGGCACTGAAGCTTTCTTT
TRBV6-5	.	.	15	TRBJ1-5	CASRSSGPSNQPQHF	TGTGCCAGCCGATCATCAGGGCCGAGCAATCAGCCCCAGCATTTT
TRBV7-3	.	.	14	TRBJ1-2	CASSLTQGNAGYTF	TGTGCCAGCAGCTTAACGCAGGGGAACGCAGGCTACACCTTC
TRBV6-5	.	.	16	TRBJ1-3	CASSYSGLQGRNTIYF	TGTGCCAGCAGTTACTCGGGCCTCCAGGGAAGAAACACCATATATTTT
TRBV7-8	TRBD1	.	13	TRBJ1-4	CASSGGSWEKLFF	TGTGCCAGTTCAGGGGGAAGTTGGGAAAAACTGTTTTTT
TRBV5-1	TRBD1	.	15	TRBJ1-4	CASSREGARLEKLFF	TGCGCCAGCAGCCGGGAGGGGGCGAGGTTGGAAAAACTGTTTTTT
TRBV29-1	TRBD2	.	14	TRBJ2-1	CSVESGGRVNEQFF	TGCAGCGTTGAGTCGGGCGGGAGGGTAAATGAGCAGTTCTTC
TRBV4-1	.	.	18	TRBJ1-5	CASSQDPRRIRRNQPQHF	TGCGCCAGCAGCCAGGACCCAAGGAGGATTAGGCGCAATCAGCCCCAGCATTTT
TRBV2	.	.	13	TRBJ2-2	CASSGGGGGELFF	TGTGCCAGCAGTGGGGGAGGAGGCGGGGAGCTGTTTTTT
TRBV15	.	once	16	TRBJ1-3	CATSSLSQVLGNTIYF	TGTGCCACCAGCAGTCTAAGCCAGGTACTTGGAAACACCATATATTTT
TRBV19	.	.	13	TRBJ1-1	CASSPNMDTEAFF	TGTGCCAGTAGTCCGAACATGGACACTGAAGCTTTCTTT
TRBV11-2	.	.	14	TRBJ1-3	CASSGGGSGNTIYF	TGTGCCAGCAGCGGGGGGGGCTCTGGAAACACCATATATTTT
TRBV7-2	.	.	17	TRBJ1-5	CASSLDIPGWGNQPQHF	TGTGCCAGCAGCTTAGACATTCCGGGGTGGGGCAATCAGCCCCAGCATTTT
TRBV10-2	.	.	13	TRBJ2-1	CASSENRGDEQFF	TGCGCCAGCAGTGAAAACCGCGGCGATGAGCAGTTCTTC
TRBV27	TRBD2	.	17	TRBJ2-2	CASSHLRSGVNTGELFF	TGTGCCAGCAGTCACCTTAGGAGCGGGGTTAACACCGGGGAGCTGTTTTTT
TRBV2	.	.	16	TRBJ2-5	CASRTGLGLVQETQYF	TGTGCCAGCAGGACAGGACTAGGGCTAGTACAAGAGACCCAGTACTTC